This TCR beta chain was documented in a study of shared clonotypes between healthy human individuals. The CDR3 totals 16 residues. V trimming: 0 bases; J trimming: 4 bases; junction bases outside the gene matches: 8. Germline-derived CDR1 and CDR2 are SGHTS and YDEGEE. Clones were sequenced by immunoSEQ multiplex PCR, and TCRdb holds only the in-frame ones, with some missing. Of around 2.5 million clones in the sample, over 85% were seen once. The chain employs TRBV5-8 and TRBJ1-1, with 8 bases lining up with TRBD1. The receptor's source is a man aged 18 to 29 in good health. Some clones in this sample may be carry-over from other donors' samples. Specimen: naive CD4+ T cells from PBMCs. Subset defined: CD45RA+ positively selected. CDR3 residues: CASSLAGGGGSTEAFF. Written as DNA, the CDR3 is TGTGCCAGCAGCTTGGCAGGGGGCGGAGGGAGCACTGAAGCTTTCTTT.